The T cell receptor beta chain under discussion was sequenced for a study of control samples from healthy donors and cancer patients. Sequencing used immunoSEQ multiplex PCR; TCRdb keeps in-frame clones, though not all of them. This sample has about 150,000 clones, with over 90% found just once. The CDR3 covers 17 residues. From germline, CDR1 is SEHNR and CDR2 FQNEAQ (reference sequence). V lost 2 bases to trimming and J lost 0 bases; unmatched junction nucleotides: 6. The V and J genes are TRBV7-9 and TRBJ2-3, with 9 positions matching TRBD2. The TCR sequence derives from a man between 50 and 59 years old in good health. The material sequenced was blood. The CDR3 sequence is CASSLIGGLASTDTQYF. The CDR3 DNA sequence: TGTGCCAGCAGCTTAATTGGGGGACTAGCTAGCACAGATACGCAGTATTTT.